Following are 20 T cell receptor beta chains from one sample sequenced in a study of cytomegalovirus exposure and HLA in healthy donors listed by TCRdb under 2017. The protocol used for the library was the immunoSEQ multiplex PCR assay. A mixture of 60 forward primers for TCR Vbeta segments and 13 reverse primers for TCR Jbeta segments was used in the multiplex PCR. The table comes from immuneACCESS by way of TCRdb, which keeps in-frame sequences with V and J called. Part of the clones is missing from these tables; in studies checked, under half for an unresolved V gene and the rest for unknown reasons. Recorded for this sample are tens of thousands of clones; 60% to 80% of them occurred a single time. The ten largest clones add up to about 3.3% of the sample. Sequencing was performed on PBMCs. The receptors shown here come from a woman in her forties in good health and CMV-seropositive.

In DNA form, the CDR3 reads TGTGCCAGTAGTATATCAGGGGTCGACACCATATATTTT. Protein sequence: CASSISGVDTIYF. The chain links TRBV19 to TRBJ1-3, with D perhaps TRBD1 (6 bases). Trimming stripped 2 bases from V and 8 bases from J, with 10 bases between. Germline loops: CDR1 LNHDA, CDR2 SQIVND (reference sequence). This CDR3 region has 13 residues. Full variable domain (rest looked up from reference TRBV19 and TRBJ1-3): DGGITQSPKYLFRKEGQNVTLSCEQNLNHDAMYWYRQDPGQGLRLIYYSQIVNDFQKGDIAEGYSVSREKKESFPLTVTSAQKNPTAFYLCASSISGVDTIYFGEGSWLTVV.

The gene calls are TRBV18 and TRBJ1-1, with TRBD1 identical over 8 bases. The CDR3 totals 14 residues. V shed 8 bases and J 5 bases; nucleotides not matched to a gene: 10. In germline, CDR1 is KGHSH, CDR2 LQKENI. The CDR3 DNA reads as TGTGCCAGCACATCCCGGACAGGGTTGACTGAAGCTTTCTTT. Translation: CASTSRTGLTEAFF.

CDR3 in amino acids: CASSLMGAGENSPLHF. In nucleotides, the CDR3 is TGTGCCAGCAGCCTCATGGGGGCCGGGGAAAATTCACCCCTCCACTTT. The genes are TRBV11-2 and TRBJ1-6, with D possibly TRBD1 on 6 matching bases. This CDR3 has 16 residues. CDR1 and CDR2 from the germline V gene are SGHAT and FQNNGV. V was shortened by 5 bases and J by 7 bases, with 18 bases between the two germline ends.

The chain employs TRBV6-1 and TRBJ2-7; possible D gene TRBD2, 6 bases. Germline CDR1 MNHNS, CDR2 SASEGT. Trimming stripped 1 base from V and 3 bases from J, with 7 bases between. The CDR3 totals 13 residues. The CDR3 spells CASSEVGGYEQYF. In DNA, the CDR3 is TGTGCCAGCAGTGAAGTGGGGGGCTACGAGCAGTACTTC.

The chain employs TRBV18 and TRBJ1-2, with D tentatively TRBD1 (5 bases). This CDR3 region has 14 residues. V lost 6 bases, J lost 1 base, and 12 bases lay in between. The germline V gene encodes CDR1 KGHSH and CDR2 LQKENI. CDR3 amino acids: CASSPLDNNYGYTF. As DNA, the CDR3 is TGTGCCAGCTCTCCTTTGGACAATAACTATGGCTACACCTTC.

This clone has just a few counts. The chain employs TRBV29-1 and TRBJ2-3; D not certain. Trimming stripped 5 bases from V and 1 base from J, with 7 bases between. Germline assignment: CDR1 SQVTM and CDR2 ANQGSEA. The CDR3 loop spans 12 amino acids. This CDR3 is CSVHEGTDTQYF. In DNA, the CDR3 is TGCAGCGTTCACGAGGGCACAGATACGCAGTATTTT.

The gene calls are TRBV5-6 and TRBJ2-1; TRBD1 matches at 7 bases. The V gene end was trimmed by 3 bases and the J gene end by 10 bases; junction bases not matched to a gene: 7. The length of the CDR3 is 13 residues. Germline CDR1 reads SGHDT; CDR2 reads YYEEEE. The CDR3 DNA is TGTGCCAGCAGCTGGGACAGTCCGGGCGAGCAGTTCTTC. Translating gives CASSWDSPGEQFF.

A note on this clone: The same CDR3 arises from other DNA sequences in this sample as well. V usage is TRBV5-1 and J usage is TRBJ2-3; D unclear. Deletions cut 4 bases from V and 1 base from J, with 7 bases between. This CDR3 is built from 13 residues. Germline values: CDR1 SGHRS, CDR2 YFSETQ. The CDR3 spells CASSPGGTDTQYF. The CDR3 DNA follows: TGCGCCAGCAGCCCCGGTGGCACAGATACGCAGTATTTT.

The count of this clone is one. The chain recombines TRBV5-6 with TRBJ2-7; D is undetermined. The CDR3 is 13 amino acids. Per the germline V gene, CDR1 is SGHDT and CDR2 is YYEEEE. The germline V and J ends were trimmed by 4 bases and 2 bases, with 10 bases remaining between them. CDR3 residues: CASSREVAYEQYF. The CDR3 DNA reads as TGTGCCAGCAGCCGTGAGGTCGCCTACGAGCAGTACTTC. Full variable domain (missing parts from reference TRBV5-6 and TRBJ2-7): DAGVTQSPTHLIKTRGQQVTLRCSPKSGHDTVSWYQQALGQGPQFIFQYYEEEERQRGNFPDRFSGHQFPNYSSELNVNALLLGDSALYLCASSREVAYEQYFGPGTRLTVT.

This chain joins TRBV4-1 and TRBJ2-1, with D possibly matching TRBD1 (5 bases). The germline V and J ends were trimmed by 0 bases and 10 bases, with 10 bases remaining between them. This CDR3 region has 13 residues. Per the germline V gene, CDR1 is MGHRA and CDR2 is YSYEKL. This CDR3 reads CASSQEQAIEQFF. For the CDR3, the DNA is TGCGCCAGCAGCCAAGAACAGGCAATCGAGCAGTTCTTC.

The chain employs TRBV13 and TRBJ1-5; possibly TRBD1 for D (5 bases). Germline V gene data show CDR1 as PRHDT and CDR2 as FYEKMQ (reference sequence). V lost 6 bases to trimming and J lost 1 base, with 10 bases between them. This CDR3 is 14 amino acids long. As DNA, the CDR3 is TGTGCCAGCAGAAGGGCAGGGAGCAATCAGCCCCAGCATTTT. Its translation is CASRRAGSNQPQHF.

The table lists this clone with a count of one. The chain carries TRBV4-1 and TRBJ1-2; TRBD1 might be the D (6 bases). The ends were cut back, 4 bases at V and 7 bases at J, with 13 bases in the middle. Germline CDR1 reads MGHRA; CDR2 reads YSYEKL. The CDR3 spans 13 residues. The CDR3 is CASSRAGAGGYTF. The CDR3 region has the DNA TGCGCCAGCAGCCGGGCAGGGGCGGGTGGCTACACCTTC.

A few counts support this clone. The chain joins TRBV19 to TRBJ2-2; 16 bases line up with TRBD2. The CDR3 totals 19 residues. Losses at the gene ends were 3 bases for V and 8 bases for J; bases not matched to a gene: 12. CDR1 and CDR2 (germline): LNHDA, SQIVND (reference sequence). CDR3 sequence reads: CASSIGTSGGASISGELFF. DNA for the CDR3: TGTGCCAGTAGTATTGGGACTAGCGGGGGGGCCTCGATCTCGGGGGAGCTGTTTTTT.

The CDR3 loop reads CASRAEGAAGNTIYF. The CDR3 coding sequence is TGTGCCAGCAGGGCGGAGGGGGCGGCTGGAAACACCATATATTTT. This chain uses TRBV6-1 with TRBJ1-3; TRBD1 aligns across 7 bases. Losses at the gene ends were 6 bases for V and 2 bases for J; bases not matched to a gene: 7. Germline V gene lookup returns CDR1 MNHNS and CDR2 SASEGT. CDR3 length: 15 residues.

V usage is TRBV12-5 and J usage is TRBJ1-4, with D unclear. V lost 1 base and J lost 0, with 9 bases in between. Germline V gene sequence: CDR1 LGHNT, CDR2 FRNRAP. The CDR3 has 16 residues. The CDR3 sequence is CASGLGQATTNEKLFF. CDR3 DNA: TGTGCTAGTGGTTTGGGCCAGGCCACAACTAATGAAAAACTGTTTTTT. The full variable domain, in which reference TRBV12-5 and TRBJ1-4 provide the parts outside the CDR3, is DARVTQTPRHKVTEMGQEVTMRCQPILGHNTVFWYRQTMMQGLELLAYFRNRAPLDDSGMPKDRFSAEMPDATLATLKIQPSEPRDSAVYFCASGLGQATTNEKLFFGSGTQLSVL.

The V gene is TRBV30, the J gene TRBJ1-4; TRBD1 aligns across 9 bases. The length of the CDR3 is 18 residues. After removal of 3 bases from V and 0 bases from J, the junction contained 11 bases not matched to a gene. Per the germline V gene, CDR1 is GTSNPN and CDR2 is SVGIG (reference sequence). In nucleotides, the CDR3 is TGTGCCTGGAGGGGACCGGGACAGGGACATGCAACTAATGAAAAACTGTTTTTT. Amino acid sequence: CAWRGPGQGHATNEKLFF.

This rearrangement joins TRBV9 to TRBJ2-2; a weak D match, TRBD1 (6 bases). The CDR3 is 16 residues long. V was cut by 6 bases and J by 4 bases, with 19 bases left in between. Germline CDR1 is SGDLS and CDR2 is YYNGEE. CDR3 in amino acids: CASMGRGRESTGELFF. The DNA for the CDR3 is TGTGCCAGCATGGGCAGGGGAAGAGAATCCACCGGGGAGCTGTTTTTT. The variable domain in full, with the rest retrieved from reference TRBV9 and TRBJ2-2, is DSGVTQTPKHLITATGQRVTLRCSPRSGDLSVYWYQQSLDQGLQFLIQYYNGEERAKGNILERFSAQQFPDLHSELNLSSLELGDSALYFCASMGRGRESTGELFFGEGSRLTVL.

V usage is TRBV15 and J usage is TRBJ1-2, with D maybe TRBD1 (6 bases). Trimming left V 1 base short and J 8 bases short, with 17 bases between. The CDR3 sequence is 15 residues long. In germline, CDR1 is LNHNV, CDR2 YYDKDF (reference sequence). CDR3 sequence: CATSRGETGPGGYTF. Written as DNA, the CDR3 is TGTGCCACCAGCAGAGGTGAAACAGGGCCGGGCGGCTACACCTTC.

The chain recombines TRBV7-2 with TRBJ1-6; possible D gene TRBD1, 5 bases. V lost 5 bases, J lost 7 bases, and 15 bases lay in between. CDR1 is SGHTA and CDR2 is FQGNSA in the germline V gene. The CDR3 is made up of 15 amino acids. CDR3 residues: CASSPGGGRNSPLHF. The CDR3 DNA follows: TGTGCCAGCAGCCCCGGGGGGGGACGCAATTCACCCCTCCACTTT.

Worth noting for this clone: One end of the junction fails to match germline, which may point to a read error. The DNA for the CDR3 is TGTGCCAGCTCAGCGGGAGACTCTCAGGGAGGCACTGGAGCTTTCTTT. Protein product: CASSAGDSQGGTGAFF. The V call is TRBV18, the J call TRBJ1-1; maybe TRBD1 (5 bases). The V gene's germline CDR1 is KGHSH and CDR2 LQKENI. The CDR3 runs 16 residues.